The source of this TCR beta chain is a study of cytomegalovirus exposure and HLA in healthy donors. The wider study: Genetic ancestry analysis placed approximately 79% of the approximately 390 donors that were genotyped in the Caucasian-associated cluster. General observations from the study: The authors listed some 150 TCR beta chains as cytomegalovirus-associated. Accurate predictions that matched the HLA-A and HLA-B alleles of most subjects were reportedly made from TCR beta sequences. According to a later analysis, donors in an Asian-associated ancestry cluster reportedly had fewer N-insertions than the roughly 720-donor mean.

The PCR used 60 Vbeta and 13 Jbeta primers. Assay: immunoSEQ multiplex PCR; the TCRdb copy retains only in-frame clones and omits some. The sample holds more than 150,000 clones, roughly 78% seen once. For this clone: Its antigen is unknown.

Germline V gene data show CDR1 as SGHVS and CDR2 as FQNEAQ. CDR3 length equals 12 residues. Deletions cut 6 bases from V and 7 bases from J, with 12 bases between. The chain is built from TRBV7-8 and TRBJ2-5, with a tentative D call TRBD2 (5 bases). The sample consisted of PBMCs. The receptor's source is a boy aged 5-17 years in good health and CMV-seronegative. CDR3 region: CASSDPAGTQYF. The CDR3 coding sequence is TGTGCCAGCAGTGACCCGGCGGGGACCCAGTACTTC.